These 16 T cell receptor beta chains came from one sample sequenced in a study of blood T cell repertoires in COVID-19. Generated by immunoSEQ multiplex PCR, the TCRdb table keeps only in-frame clones and is missing some. Among a few hundred thousand clones, about 73% were seen once, and the ten largest hold about 3.5%. Sequenced material: peripheral blood. These receptors were obtained from a woman at least 80 years old with acute or convalescent COVID-19.

The chain recombines TRBV6-6 with TRBJ2-6; TRBD1 might be the D (6 bases). V lost 0 bases to trimming and J lost 2 bases, with 8 bases between them. The CDR3 covers 16 residues. CDR1 and CDR2 (germline): MNHNY, SVGAGI (reference sequence). CDR3: CASSYSSGAGANVLTF. The CDR3, as DNA: TGTGCCAGCAGTTACTCGTCAGGGGCTGGGGCCAACGTCCTGACTTTC.

This clone was picked up one time. V and J are TRBV29-1 and TRBJ2-3, with D possibly TRBD1 on 7 matching bases. Per germline, CDR1 SQVTM and CDR2 ANQGSEA. The CDR3 covers 16 residues. V lost 6 bases and J 4 bases, leaving 23 bases between the germline ends. The CDR3 nucleotides read TGCAGCGTAAGGGGGGTAACAGGGGCTGGCGCAGATACGCAGTATTTT. It translates to CSVRGVTGAGADTQYF.

The J gene is TRBJ1-1, the V gene TRBV3-1 (or the pseudogene TRBV3-2), with no clear D. The germline CDR1 and CDR2 sequences are LGHDT and YNNKEL (reference sequence). The CDR3 length is 15 residues. Trimming pared 1 base from V and 1 base from J, leaving 10 bases between. For the CDR3, the DNA is TGTGCCAGCAGCCAAGGTGCGGGGAGGAACACTGAAGCTTTCTTT. This translates into CASSQGAGRNTEAFF.

The gene calls are TRBV18 and TRBJ2-3, with D possibly being TRBD2 (5 bases). CDR1 and CDR2 (germline): KGHSH, LQKENI. This CDR3 comprises 15 residues. The V end lost 3 bases, the J end lost 8 bases, and 18 bases lay between the germline ends. As DNA, the CDR3 is TGTGCCAGCTCACCTAGCATCGGGCTAGCTGGTACGCAGTATTTT. Encoded protein: CASSPSIGLAGTQYF.

The chain links TRBV15 to TRBJ1-1; D remains ambiguous. The germline gives CDR1 LNHNV, CDR2 YYDKDF (reference sequence). V gave up 0 bases and J gave up 3 bases, with 8 bases separating them. The CDR3 runs to 14 residues. The CDR3 sequence is CATSRDFRDTEAFF. The CDR3 region has the DNA TGTGCCACCAGCAGAGATTTCCGGGACACTGAAGCTTTCTTT.

V usage is TRBV6-5 and J usage is TRBJ2-3; D perhaps matches TRBD2 (6 bases). CDR1 is MNHEY and CDR2 is SVGAGI in the germline V gene. The CDR3 contains 13 residues. With 4 bases removed from V and 4 bases from J, the gap between germline ends came to 9 bases. The CDR3 DNA reads TGTGCCAGCAGTTCGGGAGCAGCAGATACGCAGTATTTT. It encodes CASSSGAADTQYF.

The chain combines TRBV7-8 with TRBJ1-6; D is uncertain. Trimming removed 4 bases from V and 9 bases from J, with 10 bases in between. CDR3 length: 13 residues. Germline V CDR1 and CDR2: SGHVS, FQNEAQ. CDR3 coding DNA: TGTGCCAGCAGCTCGGTCGGGGTTTCACCCCTCCACTTT. Its protein product is CASSSVGVSPLHF.

The chain employs TRBV5-6 and TRBJ2-1, with a weak D call TRBD1 (6 bases). V lost 5 bases and J lost 4, with 10 bases in between. This CDR3 is built from 13 residues. Germline CDR1 and CDR2: SGHDT and YYEEEE. CDR3 amino acids: CASSRTVYNEQFF. The DNA of the CDR3 is TGTGCCAGCAGTAGGACAGTTTACAATGAGCAGTTCTTC.

The chain joins TRBV4-1 to TRBJ2-7, with D perhaps TRBD1 (5 bases). CDR1 MGHRA and CDR2 YSYEKL come from the germline V gene. The length of the CDR3 is 15 residues. Trimming stripped 3 bases from V and 6 bases from J, with 18 bases between. The CDR3 coding sequence is TGCGCCAGCAGCCAGAGCGCGACAGAAGGTCGCGAGCAGTACTTC. Translation gives CASSQSATEGREQYF.

The chain combines TRBV7-2 with TRBJ1-1; D call uncertain. Germline V CDR1 and CDR2: SGHTA, FQGNSA. V gave up 1 base and J gave up 2 bases, with 11 bases separating them. The CDR3 contains 15 residues. The CDR3 loop is CASSLVGNLNTEAFF. The CDR3 DNA is TGTGCCAGCAGCTTAGTGGGCAACCTCAACACTGAAGCTTTCTTT.

This clone was recorded a few times. This chain links TRBV5-1 with TRBJ2-5, with D maybe TRBD2 (7 bases). The CDR3 is 13 residues long. Looked up from germline, CDR1 is SGHRS and CDR2 is YFSETQ. Trimming removed 0 bases at V and 6 bases at J, with 9 bases between. CDR3 coding DNA: TGCGCCAGCAGCTTGGAGGGGGGGCAGACCCAGTACTTC. Residues: CASSLEGGQTQYF.

The V gene is TRBV29-1, the J gene TRBJ2-7; TRBD1 aligns across 8 bases. Trimming at V came to 6 bases and at J to 5 bases, leaving 3 bases not matched to a gene. CDR1 is SQVTM, CDR2 ANQGSEA, per germline. The CDR3 has 11 residues. In DNA, the CDR3 is TGCAGCGTGAACAGGGGGAACGAGCAGTACTTC. Protein sequence: CSVNRGNEQYF.

V gene TRBV10-2 combines with J gene TRBJ2-1; TRBD2 matches 14 bases. V dropped 3 bases and J dropped 7; count of bases not matched to a gene: 20. Germline assignment: CDR1 WSHSY and CDR2 SAAADI. CDR3 length: 21 residues. The CDR3 spells CASSELLRGLAGGKGENEQFF. The CDR3, as DNA: TGCGCCAGCAGTGAATTGCTCCGAGGACTAGCGGGGGGAAAGGGGGAGAATGAGCAGTTCTTC.

This clone came up once. The V call is TRBV11-2, the J call TRBJ2-1, with TRBD2 matching 7 bases. The V gene's germline CDR1 is SGHAT and CDR2 FQNNGV. The CDR3 is 15 residues long. Losses at the gene ends were 5 bases for V and 2 bases for J; bases not matched to a gene: 6. The CDR3 DNA reads TGTGCCAGCAGCGAACTGCGGGGGACCTACAATGAGCAGTTCTTC. It is translated as CASSELRGTYNEQFF.

On this clone itself: The same CDR3 can be traced to other DNA sequences in this sample. The chain recombines TRBV2 with TRBJ2-7; 10 bases line up with TRBD1. Germline CDR1 SNHLY, CDR2 FYNNEI. Trimming at V came to 4 bases and at J to 7 bases, leaving 4 bases not matched to a gene. The CDR3 runs 13 residues. CDR3 DNA sequence: TGTGCCAGCAGTGGACAGGGGGCTGGTGAGCAGTACTTC. Its protein product is CASSGQGAGEQYF.

This clone was detected many times. The rearrangement joins TRBV21-1 to TRBJ1-4; the D call in the table, TRBD1, was not verified against the DNA. TRBV21-1 corresponds to a pseudogene. The CDR3 is 19 residues long. DNA for the CDR3: TGTGCCAGCTTGGACACCGGACAGACGTTGATAAGGACTAATGAAAAACTGTTTTTT. Protein product: CASLDTGQTLIRTNEKLFF.